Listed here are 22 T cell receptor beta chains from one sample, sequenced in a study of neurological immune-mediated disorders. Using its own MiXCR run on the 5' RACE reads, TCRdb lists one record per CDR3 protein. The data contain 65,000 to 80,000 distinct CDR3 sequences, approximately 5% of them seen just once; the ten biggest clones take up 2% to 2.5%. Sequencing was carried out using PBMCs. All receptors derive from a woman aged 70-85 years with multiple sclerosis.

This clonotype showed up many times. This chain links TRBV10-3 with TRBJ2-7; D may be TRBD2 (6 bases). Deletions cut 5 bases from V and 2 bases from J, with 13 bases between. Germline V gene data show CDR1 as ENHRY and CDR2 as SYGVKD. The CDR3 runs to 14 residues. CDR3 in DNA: TGTGCCATCAGTTACGGGACTGGAACCTACGAGCAGTACTTC. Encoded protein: CAISYGTGTYEQYF.

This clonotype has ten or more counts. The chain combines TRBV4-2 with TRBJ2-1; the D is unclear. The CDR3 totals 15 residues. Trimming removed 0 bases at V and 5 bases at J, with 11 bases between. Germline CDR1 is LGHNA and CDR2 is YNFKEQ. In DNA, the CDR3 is TGTGCCAGCAGCCAAGATGGTCTTACGGACAATGAGCAGTTCTTC. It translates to CASSQDGLTDNEQFF.

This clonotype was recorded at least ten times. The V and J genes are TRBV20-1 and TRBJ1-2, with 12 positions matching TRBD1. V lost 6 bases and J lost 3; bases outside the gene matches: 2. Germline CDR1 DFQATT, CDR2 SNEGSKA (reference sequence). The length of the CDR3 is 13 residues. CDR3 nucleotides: TGCAGTGCCCGGGACAGGGGGCACTATGGCTACACCTTC. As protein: CSARDRGHYGYTF.

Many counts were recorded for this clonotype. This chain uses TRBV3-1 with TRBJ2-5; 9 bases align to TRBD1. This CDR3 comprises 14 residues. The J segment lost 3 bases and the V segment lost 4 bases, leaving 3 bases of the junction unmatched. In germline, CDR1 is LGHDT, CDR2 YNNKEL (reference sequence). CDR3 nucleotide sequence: TGTGCCAGCAGCCGTCGGACAGGGGAAGAGACCCAGTACTTC. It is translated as CASSRRTGEETQYF.

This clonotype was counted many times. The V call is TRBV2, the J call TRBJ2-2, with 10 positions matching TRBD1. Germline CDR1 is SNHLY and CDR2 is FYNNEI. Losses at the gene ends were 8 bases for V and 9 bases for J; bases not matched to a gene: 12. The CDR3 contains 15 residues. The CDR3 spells CASLPGQGPSRELFF. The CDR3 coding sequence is TGTGCCAGCCTGCCGGGACAGGGGCCTAGCAGGGAGCTGTTTTTT.

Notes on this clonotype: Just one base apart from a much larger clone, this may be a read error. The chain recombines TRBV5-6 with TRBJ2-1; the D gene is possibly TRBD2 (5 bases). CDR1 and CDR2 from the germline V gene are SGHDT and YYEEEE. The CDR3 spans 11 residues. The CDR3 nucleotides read TGTGACAGCAGTCCCGGACTTGAGCAGTTCTTC. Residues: CDSSPGLEQFF.

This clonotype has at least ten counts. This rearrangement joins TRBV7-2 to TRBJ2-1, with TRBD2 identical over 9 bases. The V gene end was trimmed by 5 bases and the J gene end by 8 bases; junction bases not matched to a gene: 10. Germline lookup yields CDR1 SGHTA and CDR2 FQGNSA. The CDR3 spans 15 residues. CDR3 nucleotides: TGTGCCAGCAGCGCCGGGACTAGCATCCGCGATGAGCAGTTCTTC. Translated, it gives CASSAGTSIRDEQFF.

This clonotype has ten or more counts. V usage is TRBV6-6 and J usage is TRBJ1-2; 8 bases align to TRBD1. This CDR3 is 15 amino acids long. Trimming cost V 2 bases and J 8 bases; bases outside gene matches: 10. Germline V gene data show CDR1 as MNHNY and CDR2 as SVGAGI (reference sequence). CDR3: CASSYGGPQGEGYTF. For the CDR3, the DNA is TGTGCCAGCAGTTACGGCGGGCCACAGGGGGAGGGCTACACCTTC.

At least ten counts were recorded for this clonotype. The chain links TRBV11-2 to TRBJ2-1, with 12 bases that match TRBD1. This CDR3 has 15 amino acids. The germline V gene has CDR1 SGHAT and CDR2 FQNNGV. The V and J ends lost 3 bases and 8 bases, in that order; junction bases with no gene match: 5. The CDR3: CASSFLGQGADEQFF. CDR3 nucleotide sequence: TGTGCCAGCAGCTTCCTGGGACAGGGGGCCGATGAGCAGTTCTTC.

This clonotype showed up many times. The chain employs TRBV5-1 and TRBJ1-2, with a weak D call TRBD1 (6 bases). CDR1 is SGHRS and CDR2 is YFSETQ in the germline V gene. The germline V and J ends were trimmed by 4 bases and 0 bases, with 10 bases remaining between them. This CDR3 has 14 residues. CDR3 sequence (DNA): TGCGCCAGCAGCCCTGGACAGCCTAACTATGGCTACACCTTC. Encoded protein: CASSPGQPNYGYTF.

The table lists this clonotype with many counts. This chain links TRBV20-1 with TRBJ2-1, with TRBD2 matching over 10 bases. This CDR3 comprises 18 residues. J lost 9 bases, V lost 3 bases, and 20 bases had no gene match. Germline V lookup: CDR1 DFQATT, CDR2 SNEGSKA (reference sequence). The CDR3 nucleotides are TGCAGTGCTAGGCGTTCGGCTAGCGGGAGATATGTGGGTCGTGAGCAGTTCTTC. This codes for CSARRSASGRYVGREQFF.

CDR3 loop: CASSHTTRSTDTQYF. DNA for the CDR3: TGTGCCAGCAGCCACACGACCCGGAGCACAGATACGCAGTATTTT. The rearrangement uses TRBV3-1 and TRBJ2-3; D is ambiguous. CDR3 length: 15 residues. From germline, CDR1 is LGHDT and CDR2 YNNKEL (reference sequence). V lost 3 bases, J lost 0 bases, and 10 bases lay in between.

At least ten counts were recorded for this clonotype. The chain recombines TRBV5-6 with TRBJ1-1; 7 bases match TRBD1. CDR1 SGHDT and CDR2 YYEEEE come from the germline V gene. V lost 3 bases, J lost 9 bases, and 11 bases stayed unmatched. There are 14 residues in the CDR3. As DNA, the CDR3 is TGTGCCAGCAGCTCCCCTACAGGGGAAAGGAAAGCTTTCTTT. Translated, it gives CASSSPTGERKAFF.

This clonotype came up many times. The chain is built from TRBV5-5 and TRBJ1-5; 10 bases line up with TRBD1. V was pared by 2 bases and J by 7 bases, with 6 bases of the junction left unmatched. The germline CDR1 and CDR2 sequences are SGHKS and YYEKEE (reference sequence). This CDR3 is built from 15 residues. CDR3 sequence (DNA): TGTGCCAGCAGCTTAGCCGGGACAGGGGACCAGCCCCAGCATTTT. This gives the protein CASSLAGTGDQPQHF.

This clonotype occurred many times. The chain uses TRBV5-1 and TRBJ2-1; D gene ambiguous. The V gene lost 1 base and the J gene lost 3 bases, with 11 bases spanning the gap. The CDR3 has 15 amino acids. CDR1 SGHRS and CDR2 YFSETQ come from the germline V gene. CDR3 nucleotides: TGCGCCAGCAGCTTGAACCAGAGAGTCTACAATGAGCAGTTCTTC. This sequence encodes CASSLNQRVYNEQFF.

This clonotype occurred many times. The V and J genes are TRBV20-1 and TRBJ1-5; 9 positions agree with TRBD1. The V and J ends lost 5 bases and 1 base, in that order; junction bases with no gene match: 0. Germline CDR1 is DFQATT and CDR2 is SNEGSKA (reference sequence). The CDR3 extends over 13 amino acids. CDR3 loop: CSAGTGSNQPQHF. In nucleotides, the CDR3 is TGCAGTGCTGGGACAGGGAGCAATCAGCCCCAGCATTTT.

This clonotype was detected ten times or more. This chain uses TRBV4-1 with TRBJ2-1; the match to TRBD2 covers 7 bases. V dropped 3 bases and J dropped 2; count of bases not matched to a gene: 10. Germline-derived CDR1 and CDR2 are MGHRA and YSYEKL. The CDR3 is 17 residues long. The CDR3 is CASSQGGTILAYNEQFF. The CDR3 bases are TGCGCCAGCAGCCAGGGAGGGACTATTCTTGCCTACAATGAGCAGTTCTTC.

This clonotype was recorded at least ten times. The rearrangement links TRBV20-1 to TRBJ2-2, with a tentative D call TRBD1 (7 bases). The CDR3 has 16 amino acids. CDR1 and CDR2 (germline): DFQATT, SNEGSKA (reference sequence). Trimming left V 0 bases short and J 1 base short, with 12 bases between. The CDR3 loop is CSARDKQGGNTGELFF. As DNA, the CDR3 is TGCAGTGCTAGAGATAAGCAGGGGGGGAACACCGGGGAGCTGTTTTTT.

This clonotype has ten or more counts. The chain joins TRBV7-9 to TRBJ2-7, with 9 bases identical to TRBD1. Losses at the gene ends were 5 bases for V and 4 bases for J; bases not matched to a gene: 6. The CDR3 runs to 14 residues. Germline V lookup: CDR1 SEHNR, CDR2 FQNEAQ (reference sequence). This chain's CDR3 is CASSHRGPIYEQYF. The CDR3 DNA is TGTGCCAGCAGCCACAGGGGGCCTATTTACGAGCAGTACTTC.

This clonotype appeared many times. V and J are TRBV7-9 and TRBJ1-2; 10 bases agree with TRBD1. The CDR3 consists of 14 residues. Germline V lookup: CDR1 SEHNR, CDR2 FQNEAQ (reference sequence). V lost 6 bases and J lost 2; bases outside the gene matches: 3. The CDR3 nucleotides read TGTGCCAGCAGTTCGGGACAGGGGAACTATGGCTACACCTTC. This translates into CASSSGQGNYGYTF.

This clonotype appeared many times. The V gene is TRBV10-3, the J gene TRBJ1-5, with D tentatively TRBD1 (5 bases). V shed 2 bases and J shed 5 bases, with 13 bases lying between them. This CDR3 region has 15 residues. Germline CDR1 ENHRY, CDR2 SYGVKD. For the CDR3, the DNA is TGTGCCATCAGTGAGGGGGCTACCCTATATCAGCCCCAGCATTTT. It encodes CAISEGATLYQPQHF.

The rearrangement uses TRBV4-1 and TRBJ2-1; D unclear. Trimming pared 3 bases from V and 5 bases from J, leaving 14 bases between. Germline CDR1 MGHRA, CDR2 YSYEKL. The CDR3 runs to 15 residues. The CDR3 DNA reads TGCGCCAGCAGCCAGGTCTCTAGACCTGACAATGAGCAGTTCTTC. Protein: CASSQVSRPDNEQFF.